The 29 T cell receptor beta chains reported below all come from one sample, sequenced in a study of cytomegalovirus exposure and HLA in healthy donors. In the PCR, 60 Vbeta and 13 Jbeta primers were used. Sequenced by immunoSEQ multiplex PCR; TCRdb stores in-frame clones only, minus some. This sample's clone table lists approximately 120,000 clones. The sequenced sample consisted of PBMCs. The receptors originated from a man aged 40-49 years in good health and CMV-seronegative.

This sequence joins TRBV6-6 and TRBJ2-5; D is perhaps TRBD2 (6 bases). CDR1 and CDR2 from the germline V gene are MNHNY and SVGAGI (reference sequence). Between the trimmed V and J ends, which lost 8 bases and 5 bases, there was a span of 18 bases. CDR3 length: 14 amino acids. CDR3 sequence: CASEESRRAETQYF. The CDR3 DNA sequence: TGTGCCAGCGAGGAGAGTAGGAGGGCCGAGACCCAGTACTTC.

The gene calls are TRBV4-2 and TRBJ2-3, with 7 positions matching TRBD1. CDR1 and CDR2 from the germline V gene are LGHNA and YNFKEQ. This CDR3 is built from 14 residues. V gave up 1 base and J gave up 4 bases; unmatched junction bases: 2. The DNA for the CDR3 is TGTGCCAGCAGCCAAGCCGACAGGGCAGATACGCAGTATTTT. Amino acid sequence: CASSQADRADTQYF.

The CDR3 is CASSFTGVNLHF. The CDR3 DNA follows: TGTGCCAGCAGCTTTACGGGGGTTAACCTGCATTTT. J is TRBJ1-5 and V is TRBV6-1; tentatively, D is TRBD1 (5 bases). V gave up 6 bases and J gave up 15 bases, with 18 bases separating them. The germline gives CDR1 MNHNS, CDR2 SASEGT. This CDR3 is built from 12 residues.

The chain is built from TRBV7-9 and TRBJ2-1; 10 bases agree with TRBD1. Germline V gives CDR1 SEHNR, CDR2 FQNEAQ (reference sequence). The CDR3 runs to 15 residues. Germline trimming cut 3 bases from V and 5 bases from J; bases unmatched to any gene: 4. The CDR3 here is CASSFRDRGNNEQFF. CDR3 in DNA: TGTGCCAGCAGCTTCCGGGACAGGGGTAACAATGAGCAGTTCTTC.

The rearrangement uses TRBV7-9 and TRBJ2-3; 7 positions match TRBD2. V lost 7 bases and J lost 5; bases outside the gene matches: 15. Germline assignment: CDR1 SEHNR and CDR2 FQNEAQ (reference sequence). The CDR3 is made up of 16 amino acids. CDR3 bases: TGTGCCAGCACCACTTGGGGGAGGCGCGGGGGAGATACGCAGTATTTT. Its protein product is CASTTWGRRGGDTQYF.

The chain joins TRBV11-2 to TRBJ1-1, with D unclear. The CDR3 extends over 13 amino acids. Trimming shortened V by 4 bases and J by 12 bases, and 18 bases separated the two germline ends. The germline V gene has CDR1 SGHAT and CDR2 FQNNGV. The CDR3 nucleotides read TGTGCCAGCAGCTCCTTCAGAAGGAGTGGAACTTTCTTT. Protein product: CASSSFRRSGTFF.

The chain links TRBV7-9 to TRBJ1-5, with no clear D. Trimming left V 2 bases short and J 6 bases short, with 11 bases between. The CDR3 length is 14 residues. Germline V gene data show CDR1 as SEHNR and CDR2 as FQNEAQ (reference sequence). In nucleotides, the CDR3 is TGTGCCAGCAGCTTAAACGGGTTGGGTCAGCCCCAGCATTTT. Protein: CASSLNGLGQPQHF.

The chain is built from TRBV5-1 and TRBJ2-3; D is unclear. The CDR3 is 15 residues long. Germline assignment: CDR1 SGHRS and CDR2 YFSETQ. With 1 base removed from V and 1 base from J, the gap between germline ends came to 10 bases. The CDR3 protein is CASSLQAPGTDTQYF. The CDR3 region has the DNA TGCGCCAGCAGCTTGCAAGCTCCGGGCACAGATACGCAGTATTTT.

DNA of the CDR3: TGCGCCAGCAGCTTGGAGTGGGCAGGGGATGGCTACACCTTC. It yields the protein CASSLEWAGDGYTF. This chain uses TRBV5-1 with TRBJ1-2; TRBD1 might be the D (6 bases). This CDR3 comprises 14 residues. Trimming cost V 0 bases and J 6 bases, with 12 bases left between them. Germline CDR1 reads SGHRS; CDR2 reads YFSETQ.

The chain links TRBV6-6 to TRBJ1-5, with D hard to call. The V and J ends lost 7 bases and 4 bases respectively, with 11 bases between them. Germline values: CDR1 MNHNY, CDR2 SVGAGI (reference sequence). The CDR3 sequence is 13 residues long. Here the CDR3 reads CASTRSLNQPQHF. The CDR3 region has the DNA TGTGCCAGCACCAGGTCCTTAAATCAGCCCCAGCATTTT.

The chain carries TRBV20-1 and TRBJ1-1, with D tentatively TRBD1 (6 bases). The CDR3 is 11 residues long. V was pared by 1 base and J by 7 bases, with 7 bases between. Germline CDR1 and CDR2: DFQATT and SNEGSKA (reference sequence). The CDR3 DNA follows: TGCAGTGCTAGAGGGACAGTTGAAGCTTTCTTT. This gives the protein CSARGTVEAFF.

The chain employs TRBV28 and TRBJ2-2; 11 bases match TRBD2. J was trimmed by 8 bases and V by 4 bases; bases with no gene match: 6. CDR1 is MDHEN and CDR2 is SYDVKM in the germline V gene. This CDR3 comprises 15 residues. CDR3 residues: CASSSLLAGVGELFF. CDR3 sequence (DNA): TGTGCCAGCAGTTCCTTACTAGCGGGGGTAGGGGAGCTGTTTTTT.

The chain employs TRBV5-4 and TRBJ2-1, with 7 bases identical to TRBD2. The length of the CDR3 is 14 residues. V gave up 1 base and J gave up 7 bases; unmatched junction bases: 5. Germline-derived CDR1 and CDR2 are SGHNT and YYREEE (reference sequence). The CDR3 nucleotides are TGTGCCAGCAGCTTGATGGCGGGAGTTAATGAGCAGTTCTTC. Amino acid sequence: CASSLMAGVNEQFF.

The V call is TRBV6-8, the J call TRBJ2-2; 10 bases fit TRBD1. The CDR3 has 17 residues. Trimming at V came to 0 bases and at J to 6 bases, leaving 7 bases not matched to a gene. Germline V gives CDR1 MNHGY, CDR2 SAAAGT. In DNA form, the CDR3 reads TGTGCCAGCAGTTACTCCCGGGACAGGGGCCGTCCCGGGGAGCTGTTTTTT. Protein: CASSYSRDRGRPGELFF.

The J gene is TRBJ2-1, the V gene TRBV19; 11 positions match TRBD1. In germline, CDR1 is LNHDA, CDR2 SQIVND (reference sequence). J was trimmed by 9 bases and V by 7 bases; bases with no gene match: 11. CDR3 length: 15 amino acids. CDR3 residues: CASNNQGQGASEQFF. In DNA, the CDR3 is TGTGCCAGTAACAACCAAGGACAGGGGGCAAGTGAGCAGTTCTTC.

A note on this clone: This sample includes further DNA sequences coding for the same CDR3. The chain employs TRBV18 and TRBJ1-1; 7 nucleotides match TRBD1. CDR3 length: 14 amino acids. The V gene end was trimmed by 3 bases and the J gene end by 1 base; junction bases not matched to a gene: 2. Germline V gene data show CDR1 as KGHSH and CDR2 as LQKENI. The DNA for the CDR3 is TGTGCCAGCTCACCGGGACAGTGGAACACTGAAGCTTTCTTT. It translates to CASSPGQWNTEAFF.

This sequence joins TRBV7-6 and TRBJ1-2; 7 positions agree with TRBD1. V gave up 5 bases and J gave up 8 bases; unmatched junction bases: 14. The CDR3 length is 15 residues. Per the germline V gene, CDR1 is SGHVS and CDR2 is FNYEAQ. The CDR3 sequence is CASSPNRGDLGGYTF. The CDR3 DNA follows: TGTGCCAGCAGCCCAAACAGGGGTGATCTGGGAGGCTACACCTTC.

This chain links TRBV5-6 with TRBJ1-1; TRBD1 might be the D (5 bases). Trimming removed 4 bases from V and 0 bases from J, with 13 bases in between. Germline CDR1 SGHDT, CDR2 YYEEEE. CDR3 size: 15 residues. The CDR3 nucleotides are TGTGCCAGCAGCCCGGTGGGGCGGCTGAACACTGAAGCTTTCTTT. It yields the protein CASSPVGRLNTEAFF.

The V call is TRBV4-3, the J call TRBJ2-7; D is perhaps TRBD2 (6 bases). CDR1 LGHNA and CDR2 YSLEER come from the germline V gene. This CDR3 is built from 14 residues. Between the trimmed V and J ends, which lost 1 base and 2 bases, there was a span of 9 bases. CDR3 sequence (DNA): TGCGCCAGCAGCCAAGTTACGGGGGCCTACGAGCAGTACTTC. Its translation is CASSQVTGAYEQYF.

The chain uses TRBV7-9 and TRBJ2-3, with a possible D match to TRBD2 (7 bases). The germline V gene encodes CDR1 SEHNR and CDR2 FQNEAQ (reference sequence). The CDR3 length is 15 residues. Trimming took off 7 bases at V and 3 bases at J, with 17 bases between the two ends. The CDR3 spells CASTPIGGGTDTQYF. For the CDR3, the DNA is TGTGCCAGCACCCCTATAGGGGGGGGTACAGATACGCAGTATTTT.

The V and J genes are TRBV5-5 and TRBJ2-7; D possibly corresponds to TRBD1 (6 bases). The CDR3 has 15 residues. Trimming took off 6 bases at V and 3 bases at J, with 19 bases between the two ends. CDR1 is SGHKS, CDR2 YYEKEE, per germline (reference sequence). Here the CDR3 DNA reads TGTGCCAGCACCATAGGCCCGGGACAACTCTACGAGCAGTACTTC. Its protein is CASTIGPGQLYEQYF.

The chain couples TRBV7-6 to TRBJ2-1, with TRBD1 identical over 12 bases. Germline trimming cut 5 bases from V and 6 bases from J; bases unmatched to any gene: 8. Per the germline V gene, CDR1 is SGHVS and CDR2 is FNYEAQ. The CDR3 sequence is 16 residues long. The CDR3 region is CASSATGTGGSNEQFF. In DNA form, the CDR3 reads TGTGCCAGCAGCGCTACCGGGACAGGGGGCTCCAATGAGCAGTTCTTC.

The gene calls are TRBV9 and TRBJ1-2; D is perhaps TRBD1 (5 bases). V was cut by 4 bases and J by 4 bases, with 17 bases left in between. The CDR3 loop spans 15 amino acids. CDR1 SGDLS and CDR2 YYNGEE come from the germline V gene. The DNA for the CDR3 is TGTGCCAGCAGCCCCGGGGGAGGGGTGAGCTATGGCTACACCTTC. It specifies CASSPGGGVSYGYTF.

The chain has TRBV7-2 and TRBJ1-5; 7 bases line up with TRBD1. CDR3 size: 17 residues. Unmatched junction bases numbered 6, after V lost 1 base and J lost 0 bases. CDR1 is SGHTA, CDR2 FQGNSA, per germline. The CDR3 protein is CASSLGTGQVSNQPQHF. The CDR3 coding sequence is TGTGCCAGCAGCTTAGGGACCGGACAGGTTAGCAATCAGCCCCAGCATTTT.

V is TRBV7-9 and J is TRBJ2-5, with 9 bases lining up with TRBD1. The end of the DNA is better explained by TRBJ2-7, so the J call may be wrong. The length of the CDR3 is 14 residues. CDR1 SEHNR and CDR2 FQNEAQ come from the germline V gene (reference sequence). The CDR3 protein is CASSFWDRDYEQYF. The DNA of the CDR3 is TGTGCCAGCAGCTTTTGGGACAGGGACTACGAGCAGTACTTC.

The V gene is TRBV19, the J gene TRBJ2-6; D may be TRBD2 (6 bases). Trimming shortened V by 7 bases and J by 4 bases, and 14 bases separated the two germline ends. The CDR3 covers 15 residues. Per germline, CDR1 LNHDA and CDR2 SQIVND (reference sequence). The CDR3 loop is CASIERVPGANVLTF. CDR3 DNA: TGTGCCAGTATTGAGCGGGTTCCCGGGGCCAACGTCCTGACTTTC.

The chain couples TRBV7-2 to TRBJ2-1, with TRBD2 matching over 11 bases. The germline V gene encodes CDR1 SGHTA and CDR2 FQGNSA. The CDR3 length is 18 residues. V gave up 4 bases and J gave up 2 bases; unmatched junction bases: 10. CDR3 region: CASSSLGPLAGAYNEQFF. CDR3 coding DNA: TGTGCCAGCAGCTCATTGGGTCCACTAGCGGGGGCCTACAATGAGCAGTTCTTC.

The gene calls are TRBV11-3 and TRBJ2-1; 13 positions agree with TRBD2. This CDR3 region has 15 residues. The germline V gene has CDR1 SGHNT and CDR2 YENEEA. The trim removed 8 bases at V and 9 bases at J, leaving 10 bases unmatched. CDR3 nucleotide sequence: TGTGCCAGCGGCCTGACTAGCGGGAGGATAGGTGAGCAGTTCTTC. The encoded protein is CASGLTSGRIGEQFF.

The V call is TRBV6-1, the J call TRBJ2-2, with D possibly matching TRBD1 (5 bases). Deletions cut 2 bases from V and 4 bases from J, with 14 bases between. CDR1 MNHNS and CDR2 SASEGT come from the germline V gene. The CDR3 is 16 amino acids. The CDR3 sequence is CASSESARVRTGELFF. Here the CDR3 DNA reads TGTGCCAGCAGTGAATCGGCCAGGGTCCGCACCGGGGAGCTGTTTTTT.